This TCR beta chain derives from a study of blood T cell repertoires in COVID-19. As for the study in general: Material from acute and convalescent COVID-19 was sourced from the United States, Italy and Spain.

The V gene's germline CDR1 is LNHDA and CDR2 SQIVND (reference sequence). This CDR3 comprises 14 residues. TCRdb's copy holds only in-frame clones and misses some; the assay was immunoSEQ multiplex PCR. The table shows 300,000 to 400,000 clones, with around 89% occurring only once. The sequencing input was peripheral blood. The rearrangement uses TRBV19 and TRBJ1-1; no clear D. The source of this sequence is a woman in her fifties or sixties with active or convalescent COVID-19. CDR3 DNA sequence: TGTGGAGAATTCCACAGCCCTAAGAACACTGAAGCTTTCTTT. This gives the protein CGEFHSPKNTEAFF.